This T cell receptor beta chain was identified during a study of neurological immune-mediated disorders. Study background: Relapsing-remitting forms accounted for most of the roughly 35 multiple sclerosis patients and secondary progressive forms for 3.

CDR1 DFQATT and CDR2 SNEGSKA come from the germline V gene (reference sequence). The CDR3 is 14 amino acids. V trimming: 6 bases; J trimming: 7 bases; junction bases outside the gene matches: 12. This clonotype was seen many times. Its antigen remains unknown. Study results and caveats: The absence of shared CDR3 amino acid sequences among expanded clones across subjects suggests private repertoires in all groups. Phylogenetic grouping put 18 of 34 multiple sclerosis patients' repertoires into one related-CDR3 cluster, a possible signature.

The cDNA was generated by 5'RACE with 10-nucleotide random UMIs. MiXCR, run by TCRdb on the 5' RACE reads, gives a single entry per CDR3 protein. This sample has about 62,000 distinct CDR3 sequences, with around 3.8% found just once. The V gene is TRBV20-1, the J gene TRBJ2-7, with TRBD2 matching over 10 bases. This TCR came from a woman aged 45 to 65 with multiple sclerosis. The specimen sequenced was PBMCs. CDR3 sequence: CSARGSGRAEEQYF. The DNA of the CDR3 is TGCAGTGCCCGAGGGAGCGGGAGGGCCGAAGAGCAGTACTTC.